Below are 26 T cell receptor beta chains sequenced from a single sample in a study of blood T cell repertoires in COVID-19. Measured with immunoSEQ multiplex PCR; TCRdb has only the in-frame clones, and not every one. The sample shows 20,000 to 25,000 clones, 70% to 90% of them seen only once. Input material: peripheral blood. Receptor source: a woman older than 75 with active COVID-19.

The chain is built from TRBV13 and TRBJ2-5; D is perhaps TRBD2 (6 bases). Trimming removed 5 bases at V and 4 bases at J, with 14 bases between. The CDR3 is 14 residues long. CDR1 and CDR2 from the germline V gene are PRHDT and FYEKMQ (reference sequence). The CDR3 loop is CASSPWGSGETQYF. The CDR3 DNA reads TGTGCCAGCAGCCCCTGGGGTAGCGGAGAGACCCAGTACTTC.

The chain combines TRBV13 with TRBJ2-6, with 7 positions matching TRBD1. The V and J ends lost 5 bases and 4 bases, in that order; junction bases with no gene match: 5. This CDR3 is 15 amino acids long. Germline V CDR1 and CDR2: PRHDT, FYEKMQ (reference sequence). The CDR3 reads CASSITGVGANVLTF. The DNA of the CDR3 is TGTGCCAGCAGCATAACAGGGGTAGGGGCCAACGTCCTGACTTTC.

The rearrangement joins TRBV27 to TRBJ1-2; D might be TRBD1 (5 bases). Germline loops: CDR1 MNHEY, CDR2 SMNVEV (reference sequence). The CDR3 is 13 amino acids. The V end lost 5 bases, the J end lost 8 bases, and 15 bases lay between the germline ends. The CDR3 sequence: CASSTHTGGGYTF. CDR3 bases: TGTGCCAGCAGTACACATACCGGGGGGGGCTACACCTTC.

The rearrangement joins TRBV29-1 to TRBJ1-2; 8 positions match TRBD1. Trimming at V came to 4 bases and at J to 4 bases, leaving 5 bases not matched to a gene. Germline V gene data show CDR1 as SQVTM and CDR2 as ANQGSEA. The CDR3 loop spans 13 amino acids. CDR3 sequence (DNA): TGCAGCGTTGGACAGGGGCAGAGCTATGGCTACACCTTC. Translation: CSVGQGQSYGYTF.

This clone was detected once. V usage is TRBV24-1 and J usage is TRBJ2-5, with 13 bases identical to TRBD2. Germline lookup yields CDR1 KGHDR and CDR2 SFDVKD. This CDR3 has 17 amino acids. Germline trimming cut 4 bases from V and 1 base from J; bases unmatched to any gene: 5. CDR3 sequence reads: CATSDTTSGGAQETQYF. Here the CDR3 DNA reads TGTGCCACCAGTGACACTACTAGCGGGGGGGCCCAAGAGACCCAGTACTTC.

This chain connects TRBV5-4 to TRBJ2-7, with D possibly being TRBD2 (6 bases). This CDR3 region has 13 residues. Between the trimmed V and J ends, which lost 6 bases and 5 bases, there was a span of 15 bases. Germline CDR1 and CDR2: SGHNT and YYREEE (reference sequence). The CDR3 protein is CASTLWGVDEQYF. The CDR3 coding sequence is TGTGCCAGCACCCTTTGGGGGGTCGACGAGCAGTACTTC.

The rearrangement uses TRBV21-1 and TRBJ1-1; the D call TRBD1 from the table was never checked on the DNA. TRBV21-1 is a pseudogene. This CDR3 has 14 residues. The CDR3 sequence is CASTRSPGWTEAFF. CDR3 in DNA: TGTGCCAGCACCCGATCCCCAGGGTGGACTGAAGCTTTCTTT.

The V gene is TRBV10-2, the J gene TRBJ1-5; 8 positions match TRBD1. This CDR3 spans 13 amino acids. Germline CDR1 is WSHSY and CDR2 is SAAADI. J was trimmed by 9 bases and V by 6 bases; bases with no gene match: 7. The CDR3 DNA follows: TGCGCCAGCAGAGAGACAGGGGTTGGGCCCCAGCATTTT. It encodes CASRETGVGPQHF.

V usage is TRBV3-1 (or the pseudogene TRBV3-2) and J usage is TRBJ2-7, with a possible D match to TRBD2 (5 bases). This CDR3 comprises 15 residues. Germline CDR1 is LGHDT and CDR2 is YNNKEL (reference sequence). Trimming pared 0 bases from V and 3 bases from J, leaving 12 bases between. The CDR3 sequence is CASSQDWTGGYEQYF. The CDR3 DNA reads TGTGCCAGCAGCCAAGATTGGACTGGAGGCTACGAGCAGTACTTC.

The CDR3 nucleotides read TGTGCCAGCACCCCGGGGGGGGGTATTCGCCACAATGAGCAGTTCTTC. Encoded protein: CASTPGGGIRHNEQFF. The chain combines TRBV6-2 or TRBV6-3 with TRBJ2-1, with 8 bases aligning to TRBD2. The germline CDR1 and CDR2 sequences are MNHEY and SVGEGT. The CDR3 spans 16 residues. V lost 7 bases and J lost 5; bases outside the gene matches: 13.

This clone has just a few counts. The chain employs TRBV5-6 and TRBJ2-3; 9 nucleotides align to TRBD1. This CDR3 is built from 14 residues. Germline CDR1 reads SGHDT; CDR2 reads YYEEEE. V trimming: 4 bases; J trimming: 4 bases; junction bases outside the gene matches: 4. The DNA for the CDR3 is TGTGCCAGCAGCCCACAGGGGGCTCCAGATACGCAGTATTTT. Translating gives CASSPQGAPDTQYF.

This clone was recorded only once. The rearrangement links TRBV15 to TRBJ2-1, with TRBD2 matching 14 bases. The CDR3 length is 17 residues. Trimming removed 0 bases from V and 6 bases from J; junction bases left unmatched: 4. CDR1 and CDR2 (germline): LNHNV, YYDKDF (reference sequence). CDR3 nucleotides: TGTGCCACCAGCAGAGATCTTGGGACTAGCGGGAGCAATGAGCAGTTCTTC. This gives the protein CATSRDLGTSGSNEQFF.

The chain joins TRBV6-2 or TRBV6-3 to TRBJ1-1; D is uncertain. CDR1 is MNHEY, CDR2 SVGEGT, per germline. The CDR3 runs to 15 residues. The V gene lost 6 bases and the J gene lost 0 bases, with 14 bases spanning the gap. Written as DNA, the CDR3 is TGTGCCAGCAGCGCTCCGAATGAGGTGAACACTGAAGCTTTCTTT. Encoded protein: CASSAPNEVNTEAFF.

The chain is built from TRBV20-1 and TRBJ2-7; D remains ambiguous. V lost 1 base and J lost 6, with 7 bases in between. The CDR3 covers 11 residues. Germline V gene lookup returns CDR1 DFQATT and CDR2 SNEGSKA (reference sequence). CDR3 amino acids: CSARVVAEQYF. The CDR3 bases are TGCAGTGCTAGAGTGGTGGCCGAGCAGTACTTC.

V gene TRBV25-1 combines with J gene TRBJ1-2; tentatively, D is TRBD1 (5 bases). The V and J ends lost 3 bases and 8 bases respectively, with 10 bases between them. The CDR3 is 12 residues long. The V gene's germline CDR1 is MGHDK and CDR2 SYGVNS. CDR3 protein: CASSEEGLGYTF. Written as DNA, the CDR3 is TGTGCCAGCAGTGAGGAGGGGTTGGGCTACACCTTC.

CDR3 protein: CASSDFLGATQYF. The DNA for the CDR3 is TGTGCCAGCAGTGACTTCCTGGGGGCTACGCAGTATTTT. V usage is TRBV6-4 and J usage is TRBJ2-3; perhaps TRBD1 as D (6 bases). With 1 base removed from V and 8 bases from J, the gap between germline ends came to 10 bases. Germline loops: CDR1 MRHNA, CDR2 SNTAGT. The CDR3 is 13 residues long.

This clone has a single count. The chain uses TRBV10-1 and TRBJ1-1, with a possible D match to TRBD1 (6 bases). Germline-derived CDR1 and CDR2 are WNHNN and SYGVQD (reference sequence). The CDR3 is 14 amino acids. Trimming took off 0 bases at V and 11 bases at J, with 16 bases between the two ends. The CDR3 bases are TGCGCCAGCAGTGAGTCGGGGGGGGCGGTTTGGGCTTTCTTT. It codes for CASSESGGAVWAFF.

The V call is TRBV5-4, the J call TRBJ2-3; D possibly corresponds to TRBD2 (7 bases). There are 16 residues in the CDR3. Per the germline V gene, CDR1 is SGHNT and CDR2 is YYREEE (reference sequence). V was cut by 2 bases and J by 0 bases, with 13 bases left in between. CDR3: CASSFGGGRSTDTQYF. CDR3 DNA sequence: TGTGCCAGCAGCTTTGGCGGGGGCCGGAGCACAGATACGCAGTATTTT. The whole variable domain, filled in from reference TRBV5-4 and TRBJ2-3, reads ETGVTQSPTHLIKTRGQQVTLRCSSQSGHNTVSWYQQALGQGPQFIFQYYREEENGRGNFPPRFSGLQFPNYSSELNVNALELDDSALYLCASSFGGGRSTDTQYFGPGTRLTVL.

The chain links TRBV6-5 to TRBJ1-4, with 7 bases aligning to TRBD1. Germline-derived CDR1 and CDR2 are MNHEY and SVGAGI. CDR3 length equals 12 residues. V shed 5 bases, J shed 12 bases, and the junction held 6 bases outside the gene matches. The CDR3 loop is CASSTDDRELFF. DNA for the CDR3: TGTGCCAGCAGTACGGACGACAGGGAACTGTTTTTT.

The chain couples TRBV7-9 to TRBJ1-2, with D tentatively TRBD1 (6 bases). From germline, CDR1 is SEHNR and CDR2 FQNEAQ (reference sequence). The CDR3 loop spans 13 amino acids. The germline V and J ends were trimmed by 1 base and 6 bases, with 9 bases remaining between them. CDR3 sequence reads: CASSLGQDHGYTF. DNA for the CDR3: TGTGCCAGCAGCTTAGGACAGGATCATGGCTACACCTTC.

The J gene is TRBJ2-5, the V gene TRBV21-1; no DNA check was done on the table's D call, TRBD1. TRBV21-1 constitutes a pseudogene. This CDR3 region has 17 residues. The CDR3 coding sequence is TGTGCCAGCAGCCCCAGAGAGGGACATCCTCCCCGGCCGACCCAGTACTTC. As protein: CASSPREGHPPRPTQYF.

The CDR3: CASSEWSGSSTGELFF. The CDR3, as DNA: TGTGCCAGCAGTGAATGGTCAGGGTCGAGCACCGGGGAGCTGTTTTTT. This rearrangement joins TRBV25-1 to TRBJ2-2; tentatively, D is TRBD1 (5 bases). This CDR3 has 16 residues. Germline V lookup: CDR1 MGHDK, CDR2 SYGVNS. V gave up 1 base and J gave up 4 bases, with 13 bases separating them.

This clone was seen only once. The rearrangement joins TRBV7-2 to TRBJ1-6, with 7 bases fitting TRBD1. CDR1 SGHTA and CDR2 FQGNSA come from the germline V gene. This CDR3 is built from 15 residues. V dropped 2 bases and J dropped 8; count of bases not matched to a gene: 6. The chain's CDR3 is CASSLPTGLDSPLHF. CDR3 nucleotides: TGTGCCAGCAGCTTACCGACAGGGTTAGATTCACCCCTCCACTTT. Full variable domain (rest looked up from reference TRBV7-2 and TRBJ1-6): GAGVSQSPSNKVTEKGKDVELRCDPISGHTALYWYRQSLGQGLEFLIYFQGNSAPDKSGLPSDRFSAERTGGSVSTLTIQRTQQEDSAVYLCASSLPTGLDSPLHFGNGTRLTVT.

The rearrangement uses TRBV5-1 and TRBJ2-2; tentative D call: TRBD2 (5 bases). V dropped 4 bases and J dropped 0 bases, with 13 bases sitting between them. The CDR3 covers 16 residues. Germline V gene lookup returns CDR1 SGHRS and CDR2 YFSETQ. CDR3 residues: CASSPNMGANTGELFF. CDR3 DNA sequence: TGCGCCAGCAGCCCAAACATGGGAGCGAACACCGGGGAGCTGTTTTTT.

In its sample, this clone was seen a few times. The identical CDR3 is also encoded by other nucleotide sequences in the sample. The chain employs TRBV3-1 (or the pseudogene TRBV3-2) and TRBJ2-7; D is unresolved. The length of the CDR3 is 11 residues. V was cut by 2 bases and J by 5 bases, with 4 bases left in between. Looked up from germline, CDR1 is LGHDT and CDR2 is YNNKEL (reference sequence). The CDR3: CASSQRDEQYF. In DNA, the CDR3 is TGTGCCAGCAGCCAACGAGACGAGCAGTACTTC.

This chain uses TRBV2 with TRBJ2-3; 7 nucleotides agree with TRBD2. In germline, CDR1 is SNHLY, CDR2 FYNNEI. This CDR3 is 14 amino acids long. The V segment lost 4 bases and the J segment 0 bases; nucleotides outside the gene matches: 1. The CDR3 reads CASSVGGSTDTQYF. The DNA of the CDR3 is TGTGCCAGCAGTGTCGGGGGGAGCACAGATACGCAGTATTTT. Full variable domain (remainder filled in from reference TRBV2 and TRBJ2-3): EPEVTQTPSHQVTQMGQEVILRCVPISNHLYFYWYRQILGQKVEFLVSFYNNEISEKSEIFDDQFSVERPDGSNFTLKIRSTKLEDSAMYFCASSVGGSTDTQYFGPGTRLTVL.